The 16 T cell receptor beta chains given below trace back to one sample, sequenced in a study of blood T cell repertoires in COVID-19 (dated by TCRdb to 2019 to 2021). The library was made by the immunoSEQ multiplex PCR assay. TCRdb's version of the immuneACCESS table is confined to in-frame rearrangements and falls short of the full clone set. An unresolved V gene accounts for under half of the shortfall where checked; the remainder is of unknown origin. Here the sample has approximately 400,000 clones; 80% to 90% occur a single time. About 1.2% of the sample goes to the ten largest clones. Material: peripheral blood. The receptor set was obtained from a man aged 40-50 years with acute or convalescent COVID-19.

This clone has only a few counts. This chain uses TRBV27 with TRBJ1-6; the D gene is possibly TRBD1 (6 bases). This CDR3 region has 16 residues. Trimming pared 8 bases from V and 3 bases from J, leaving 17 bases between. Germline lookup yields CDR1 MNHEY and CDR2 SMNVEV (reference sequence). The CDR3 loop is CASGWRGGGYNSPLHF. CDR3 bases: TGTGCCAGCGGCTGGCGAGGGGGGGGCTATAATTCACCCCTCCACTTT.

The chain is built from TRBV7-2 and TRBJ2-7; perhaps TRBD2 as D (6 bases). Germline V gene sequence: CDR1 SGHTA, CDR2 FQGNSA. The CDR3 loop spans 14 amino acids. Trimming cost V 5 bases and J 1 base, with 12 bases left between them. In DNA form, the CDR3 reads TGTGCCAGCAGCCACCGGGACTTATCCTACGAGCAGTACTTC. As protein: CASSHRDLSYEQYF.

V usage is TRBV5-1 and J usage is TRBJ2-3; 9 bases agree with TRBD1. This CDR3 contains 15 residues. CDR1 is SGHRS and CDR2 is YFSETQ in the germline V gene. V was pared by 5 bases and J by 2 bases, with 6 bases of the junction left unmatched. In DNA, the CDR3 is TGCGCCAGCAGTTTCCGGGACAGGGTCACAGATACGCAGTATTTT. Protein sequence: CASSFRDRVTDTQYF.

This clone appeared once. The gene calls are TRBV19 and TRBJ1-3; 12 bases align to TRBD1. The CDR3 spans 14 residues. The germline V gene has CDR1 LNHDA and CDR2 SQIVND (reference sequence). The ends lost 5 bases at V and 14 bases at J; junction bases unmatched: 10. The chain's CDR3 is CASSVTGTGGRLYF. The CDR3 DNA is TGTGCCAGTAGTGTAACCGGGACAGGGGGCCGATTATATTTT.

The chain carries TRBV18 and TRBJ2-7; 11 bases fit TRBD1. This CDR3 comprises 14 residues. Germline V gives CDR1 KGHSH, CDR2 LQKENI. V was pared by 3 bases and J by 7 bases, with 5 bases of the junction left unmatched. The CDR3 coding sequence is TGTGCCAGCTCACCGCCGGGACAGGGGGGGGAGCAGTACTTC. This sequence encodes CASSPPGQGGEQYF.

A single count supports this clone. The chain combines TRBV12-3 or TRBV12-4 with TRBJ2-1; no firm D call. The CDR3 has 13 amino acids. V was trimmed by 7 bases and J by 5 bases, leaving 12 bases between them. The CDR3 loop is CASTSDQNNEQFF. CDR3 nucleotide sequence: TGTGCCAGCACCAGCGACCAGAACAATGAGCAGTTCTTC.

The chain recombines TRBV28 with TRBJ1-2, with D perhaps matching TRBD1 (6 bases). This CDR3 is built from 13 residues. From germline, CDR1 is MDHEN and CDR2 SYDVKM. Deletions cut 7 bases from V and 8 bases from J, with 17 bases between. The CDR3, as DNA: TGTGCCAGCACCCCGGGGGGCTCAGGCGGCTACACCTTC. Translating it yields CASTPGGSGGYTF.

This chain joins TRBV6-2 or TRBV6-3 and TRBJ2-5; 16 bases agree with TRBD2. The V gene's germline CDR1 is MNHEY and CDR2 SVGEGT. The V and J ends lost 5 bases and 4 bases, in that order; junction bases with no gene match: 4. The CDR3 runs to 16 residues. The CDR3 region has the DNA TGTGCCAGCAGTCCGGGACTAGCGGGGGGGGTAGAGACCCAGTACTTC. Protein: CASSPGLAGGVETQYF.

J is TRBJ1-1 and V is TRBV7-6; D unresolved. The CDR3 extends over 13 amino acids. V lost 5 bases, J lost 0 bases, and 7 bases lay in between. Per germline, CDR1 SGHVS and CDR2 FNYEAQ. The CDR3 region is CASSQNLNTEAFF. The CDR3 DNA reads TGTGCCAGCAGCCAAAATTTGAACACTGAAGCTTTCTTT. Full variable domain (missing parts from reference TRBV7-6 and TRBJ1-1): GAGVSQSPRYKVTKRGQDVALRCDPISGHVSLYWYRQALGQGPEFLTYFNYEAQQDKSGLPNDRFSAERPEGSISTLTIQRTEQRDSAMYRCASSQNLNTEAFFGQGTRLTVV.

CDR3 nucleotide sequence: TGTGCCTGGAGCGGGGGACAGTCAAATTCACCCCTCCACTTT. It yields the protein CAWSGGQSNSPLHF. This chain uses TRBV30 with TRBJ1-6; 7 nucleotides agree with TRBD1. This CDR3 has 14 amino acids. Germline CDR1 and CDR2: GTSNPN and SVGIG (reference sequence). Trimming took 3 bases from V and 7 from J; bases not matched to a gene: 6.

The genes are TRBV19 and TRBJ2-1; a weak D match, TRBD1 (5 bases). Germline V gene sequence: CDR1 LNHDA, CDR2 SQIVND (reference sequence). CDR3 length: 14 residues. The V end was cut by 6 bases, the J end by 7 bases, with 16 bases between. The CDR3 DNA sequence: TGTGCCAGTAGATGGGGCCCTTCCGGAAATGAGCAGTTCTTC. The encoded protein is CASRWGPSGNEQFF.

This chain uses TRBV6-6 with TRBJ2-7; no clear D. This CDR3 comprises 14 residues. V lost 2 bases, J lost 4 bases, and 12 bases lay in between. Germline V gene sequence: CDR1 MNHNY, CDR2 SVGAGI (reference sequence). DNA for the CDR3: TGTGCCAGCAGTTACATTTCCGGCAGGTACGAGCAGTACTTC. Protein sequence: CASSYISGRYEQYF.

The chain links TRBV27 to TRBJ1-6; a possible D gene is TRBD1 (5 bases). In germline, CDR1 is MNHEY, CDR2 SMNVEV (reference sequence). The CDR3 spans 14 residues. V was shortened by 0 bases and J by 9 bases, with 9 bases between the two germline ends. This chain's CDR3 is CASSLSGLGSPLHF. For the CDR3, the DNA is TGTGCCAGCAGTTTATCGGGGCTGGGTTCACCCCTCCACTTT.

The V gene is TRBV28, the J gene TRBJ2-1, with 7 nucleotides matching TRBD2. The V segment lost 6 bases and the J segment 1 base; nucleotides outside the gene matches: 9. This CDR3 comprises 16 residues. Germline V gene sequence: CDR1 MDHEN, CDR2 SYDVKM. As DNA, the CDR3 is TGTGCCAGCAGCCGAAGCGGGGTGAGGTCCTACAATGAGCAGTTCTTC. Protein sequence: CASSRSGVRSYNEQFF.

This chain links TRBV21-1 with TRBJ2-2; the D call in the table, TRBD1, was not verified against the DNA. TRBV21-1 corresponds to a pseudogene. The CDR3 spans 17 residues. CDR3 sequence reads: CASRSLELQGNTGELFF. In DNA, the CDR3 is TGTGCCAGCAGGAGTCTCGAACTACAGGGGAACACCGGGGAGCTGTTTTTT.

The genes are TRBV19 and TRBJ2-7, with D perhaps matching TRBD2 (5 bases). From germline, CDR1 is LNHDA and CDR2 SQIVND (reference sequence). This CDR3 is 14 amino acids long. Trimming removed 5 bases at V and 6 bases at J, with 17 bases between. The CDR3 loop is CASSPILTSPEQYF. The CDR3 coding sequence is TGTGCCAGTAGTCCCATCCTCACTAGTCCCGAGCAGTACTTC.